This entry describes one TCR beta chain. The antigen remains unidentified. Produced via immunoSEQ multiplex PCR; TCRdb's table is partial and in-frame only. The sample yields about 190,000 clones, around 84% seen once. With V trimmed by 2 bases and J by 7 bases, 12 bases remained unmatched. Germline CDR1 and CDR2: GTSNPN and SVGIG (reference sequence). This CDR3 comprises 15 residues. The sample comes from a study of cytomegalovirus exposure and HLA in healthy donors. Broader study findings: It was confirmed in vitro that three of the CMV-associated chains were specific for CMV antigens. Usually a TCR sequence was rare, but some public TCRs were found in many donors.

The receptor was isolated from a young man in good health and CMV-seropositive. V and J are TRBV30 and TRBJ2-7, with TRBD2 identical over 9 bases. The specimen was PBMCs. CDR3 residues: CAWSYSGSYWGEQYF. In DNA, the CDR3 is TGTGCCTGGAGTTATAGCGGGAGCTATTGGGGAGAGCAGTACTTC.